Each of the 8 T cell receptor beta chains below was sequenced from the same sample in a study of monozygotic twins with inflammatory bowel disease. One entry per CDR3 protein, without DNA, is what TCRdb gives after re-calling the 5' RACE reads. This table lists around 400,000 distinct CDR3 sequences. The material sequenced was blood. These receptor sequences come from a human donor with ulcerative colitis or Crohn's disease, or a healthy co-twin of an affected twin (not recorded which).

This rearrangement joins TRBV5-1 to TRBJ2-2. In germline, CDR1 is SGHRS, CDR2 YFSETQ. The CDR3 totals 14 residues. CDR3 protein: CASSLEGFPGELFF.

The chain joins TRBV20-1 to TRBJ1-6; lacking DNA, the TRBD1 call made by TCRdb goes unchecked. This CDR3 has 14 amino acids. Germline V gives CDR1 DFQATT, CDR2 SNEGSKA (reference sequence). CDR3 in amino acids: CSANQGAGNSPLHF.

The rearrangement joins TRBV27 to TRBJ1-4; TCRdb proposes TRBD1, but this gene call is untestable without DNA. The length of the CDR3 is 15 residues. Germline loops: CDR1 MNHEY, CDR2 SMNVEV (reference sequence). The CDR3 here is CASKWGTGTNEKLFF.

CDR3 loop: CASSVAGPNTGELFF. V gene TRBV7-2 combines with J gene TRBJ2-2. The germline CDR1 and CDR2 sequences are SGHTA and FQGNSA. The CDR3 is made up of 15 amino acids. The variable domain in full, completed from reference TRBV7-2 and TRBJ2-2, reads GAGVSQSPSNKVTEKGKDVELRCDPISGHTALYWYRQSLGQGLEFLIYFQGNSAPDKSGLPSDRFSAERTGGSVSTLTIQRTQQEDSAVYLCASSVAGPNTGELFFGEGSRLTVL.

The chain is built from TRBV7-7 and TRBJ2-5; TCRdb proposes TRBD1, but this gene call is untestable without DNA. There are 15 residues in the CDR3. The V gene's germline CDR1 is SSHAT and CDR2 FNYEAQ (reference sequence). Here the CDR3 reads CASSPQGGVQETQYF.

This chain connects TRBV7-2 to TRBJ1-1. Germline V CDR1 and CDR2: SGHTA, FQGNSA. The CDR3 loop spans 13 amino acids. The CDR3 region is CASSLYMNTEAFF.

The CDR3 here is CASSSLAGGPSSTNEQFF. The genes are TRBV6-2 or TRBV6-3 and TRBJ2-1; TCRdb's D call of TRBD2 is untestable without DNA. The CDR3 has 18 amino acids. Per germline, CDR1 MNHEY and CDR2 SVGEGT.

The rearrangement joins TRBV3-1 to TRBJ1-5; checking the TCRdb D call of TRBD1 is not possible without DNA. Germline V gene data show CDR1 as LGHDT and CDR2 as YNNKEL (reference sequence). The CDR3 sequence is 14 residues long. The CDR3 sequence: CASSQDSGFQPQHF.